These 25 T cell receptor beta chains share one sample of origin, sequenced in a study of long-term antiretroviral therapy in people with HIV. It was version v3.0 of the immunoSEQ assay that was run at survey level. Produced via immunoSEQ multiplex PCR; TCRdb's table is partial and in-frame only. Of about 28,000 clones in the sample, over 80% were seen once. The specimen comprised unsorted PBMCs, sampled 0.4 years after starting antiretroviral therapy. Receptors originate from a man younger than 30 with HIV.

This rearrangement joins TRBV4-3 to TRBJ2-7; D possibly corresponds to TRBD1 (6 bases). Germline-derived CDR1 and CDR2 are LGHNA and YSLEER. The CDR3 runs 13 residues. The V and J ends lost 0 bases and 5 bases respectively, with 8 bases between them. Here the CDR3 reads CASSQDRGHEQYF. The CDR3 nucleotides read TGCGCCAGCAGCCAAGACAGGGGACACGAGCAGTACTTC.

V is TRBV15 and J is TRBJ2-1; weak D call: TRBD1 (6 bases). V lost 3 bases and J lost 6, with 12 bases in between. CDR1 is LNHNV and CDR2 is YYDKDF in the germline V gene (reference sequence). CDR3 size: 14 residues. The CDR3 nucleotides read TGTGCCACCAGCAGCCACAGGGAAGGCAATGAGCAGTTCTTC. It specifies CATSSHREGNEQFF.

This clone was picked up one time. The rearrangement uses TRBV5-1 and TRBJ2-2, with TRBD1 matching over 8 bases. The CDR3 extends over 18 amino acids. Germline CDR1 SGHRS, CDR2 YFSETQ. Trimming at V came to 4 bases and at J to 5 bases, leaving 16 bases not matched to a gene. CDR3 nucleotides: TGCGCCAGCAGCCTGGTGACTCCCAGGGGGCCAAGGACCGGGGAGCTGTTTTTT. Translation: CASSLVTPRGPRTGELFF.

This sequence joins TRBV28 and TRBJ2-3, with D hard to call. From germline, CDR1 is MDHEN and CDR2 SYDVKM. With 2 bases removed from V and 3 bases from J, the gap between germline ends came to 9 bases. CDR3 length: 14 amino acids. DNA of the CDR3: TGTGCCAGCAGTTTACCCCGCAGAACAGATACGCAGTATTTT. Its translation is CASSLPRRTDTQYF.

J is TRBJ1-1 and V is TRBV9, with unresolved D. The CDR3 has 14 residues. The V end was cut by 0 bases, the J end by 1 base, with 7 bases between. Germline CDR1 reads SGDLS; CDR2 reads YYNGEE. The CDR3 bases are TGTGCCAGCAGCGTAGATGGCGGGAACACTGAAGCTTTCTTT. It specifies CASSVDGGNTEAFF.

This clone was detected only once. The genes are TRBV4-1 and TRBJ2-7; maybe TRBD1 (6 bases). Trimming removed 5 bases at V and 7 bases at J, with 24 bases between. This CDR3 has 16 residues. Per germline, CDR1 MGHRA and CDR2 YSYEKL. In DNA, the CDR3 is TGCGCCAGCAGCATCCGGACAGTCAATTTTGTACGAGAGCAGTACTTC. Amino acids: CASSIRTVNFVREQYF.

The chain recombines TRBV5-4 with TRBJ1-1; no clear D. The CDR3 has 14 residues. Germline values: CDR1 SGHNT, CDR2 YYREEE (reference sequence). Trimming pared 4 bases from V and 1 base from J, leaving 11 bases between. DNA for the CDR3: TGTGCCAGCAGCCGAAGGTCAGCGAACACTGAAGCTTTCTTT. Protein sequence: CASSRRSANTEAFF.

In this sample, this clone turned up once. This chain links TRBV6-5 with TRBJ2-1; 8 positions agree with TRBD2. V dropped 2 bases and J dropped 0; count of bases not matched to a gene: 3. Per the germline V gene, CDR1 is MNHEY and CDR2 is SVGAGI. The CDR3 totals 16 residues. The CDR3 DNA reads as TGTGCCAGCAGTTACCTCAGCGGGAGCTCCTACAATGAGCAGTTCTTC. Residues: CASSYLSGSSYNEQFF.

This clone was seen a few times. V gene TRBV29-1 combines with J gene TRBJ2-7, with D unresolved. The V end lost 1 base, the J end lost 2 bases, and 15 bases lay between the germline ends. This CDR3 comprises 15 residues. CDR1 SQVTM and CDR2 ANQGSEA come from the germline V gene. CDR3 nucleotide sequence: TGCAGCGTTGAAGGGAATGATGGGGATGCCTACGAGCAGTACTTC. The encoded protein is CSVEGNDGDAYEQYF.

The chain has TRBV27 and TRBJ1-4, with 7 bases aligning to TRBD1. There are 14 residues in the CDR3. V lost 5 bases to trimming and J lost 6 bases; unmatched junction nucleotides: 6. From germline, CDR1 is MNHEY and CDR2 SMNVEV (reference sequence). CDR3 protein: CASSLQGMDEKLFF. The CDR3 coding sequence is TGTGCCAGCAGTCTACAGGGGATGGATGAAAAACTGTTTTTT.

The chain has TRBV25-1 and TRBJ1-1; D might be TRBD1 (5 bases). V was cut by 2 bases and J by 1 base, with 11 bases left in between. Germline CDR1 reads MGHDK; CDR2 reads SYGVNS. The CDR3 covers 15 residues. This CDR3 reads CASSEEGPRNTEAFF. The CDR3 nucleotides are TGTGCCAGCAGTGAAGAGGGACCTAGGAACACTGAAGCTTTCTTT.

This chain joins TRBV5-4 and TRBJ2-7, with 8 bases aligning to TRBD2. Germline trimming cut 0 bases from V and 7 bases from J; bases unmatched to any gene: 9. The CDR3 consists of 15 residues. Germline CDR1 reads SGHNT; CDR2 reads YYREEE (reference sequence). CDR3 nucleotides: TGTGCCAGCAGCTTGGCGCCCGGGGGGGGTAAGGAGCAGTACTTC. Translation: CASSLAPGGGKEQYF.

The chain joins TRBV13 to TRBJ1-5, with D hard to call. Germline CDR1 reads PRHDT; CDR2 reads FYEKMQ (reference sequence). Trimming removed 5 bases from V and 4 bases from J, with 15 bases in between. There are 15 residues in the CDR3. The CDR3 loop reads CASSLGPPGNQPQHF. CDR3 DNA sequence: TGTGCCAGCAGCCTTGGACCACCGGGGAATCAGCCCCAGCATTTT.

This chain joins TRBV10-3 and TRBJ1-1, with 8 bases fitting TRBD1. The CDR3 totals 15 residues. Losses at the gene ends were 0 bases for V and 4 bases for J; bases not matched to a gene: 4. The germline gives CDR1 ENHRY, CDR2 SYGVKD. This chain's CDR3 is CAISESGTGGTEAFF. As DNA, the CDR3 is TGTGCCATCAGTGAGTCGGGAACAGGGGGCACTGAAGCTTTCTTT.

The genes are TRBV4-2 and TRBJ1-3, with no clear D. The CDR3 consists of 17 residues. CDR1 LGHNA and CDR2 YNFKEQ come from the germline V gene. Trimming took off 0 bases at V and 0 bases at J, with 12 bases between the two ends. The CDR3 DNA follows: TGTGCCAGCAGCCAAGACGTAGAGGCAGGCTCTGGAAACACCATATATTTT. It is translated as CASSQDVEAGSGNTIYF.

This clone was seen a few times. The chain couples TRBV4-1 to TRBJ2-7, with 8 bases lining up with TRBD2. Germline-derived CDR1 and CDR2 are MGHRA and YSYEKL. V lost 1 base, J lost 0 bases, and 11 bases stayed unmatched. This CDR3 spans 18 amino acids. For the CDR3, the DNA is TGCGCCAGCAGCCAAGTGCTCGCGGGAGGCCAAAGCTCCTACGAGCAGTACTTC. It translates to CASSQVLAGGQSSYEQYF.

This clone has only a few counts. CDR3 in amino acids: CSVERGDYEQYF. CDR3 in DNA: TGCAGCGTTGAGAGGGGGGACTACGAGCAGTACTTC. The rearrangement joins TRBV29-1 to TRBJ2-7; the D call may be TRBD1 or TRBD2 (6 bases each). Trimming shortened V by 3 bases and J by 3 bases, and 9 bases separated the two germline ends. The CDR3 is 12 residues long. Germline V lookup: CDR1 SQVTM, CDR2 ANQGSEA.

The rearrangement joins TRBV5-1 to TRBJ1-1; TRBD1 agrees at 10 bases. V lost 0 bases, J lost 6 bases, and 2 bases stayed unmatched. Germline loops: CDR1 SGHRS, CDR2 YFSETQ. This CDR3 spans 14 amino acids. The CDR3 coding sequence is TGCGCCAGCAGCTTGGGACAGGGGGCAGCTGAAGCTTTCTTT. It codes for CASSLGQGAAEAFF.

J is TRBJ2-7 and V is TRBV7-9; D not certain. V lost 7 bases and J lost 0, with 7 bases in between. The CDR3 spans 12 residues. In germline, CDR1 is SEHNR, CDR2 FQNEAQ (reference sequence). The CDR3 bases are TGTGCCAGCACCGGATTCTCCTACGAGCAGTACTTC. It specifies CASTGFSYEQYF.

This clone showed up just a few times. The chain joins TRBV27 to TRBJ1-2, with TRBD1 matching 10 bases. V was pared by 5 bases and J by 3 bases, with 6 bases of the junction left unmatched. This CDR3 comprises 15 residues. The germline V gene encodes CDR1 MNHEY and CDR2 SMNVEV (reference sequence). The CDR3 here is CASSHRDRGYYGYTF. The CDR3, as DNA: TGTGCCAGCAGTCACCGGGACAGGGGATACTATGGCTACACCTTC.

The genes are TRBV18 and TRBJ2-3, with TRBD2 as a possible D gene (5 bases). The germline V and J ends were trimmed by 8 bases and 4 bases, with 19 bases remaining between them. Germline V gene sequence: CDR1 KGHSH, CDR2 LQKENI. The CDR3 spans 15 residues. The CDR3 region has the DNA TGTGCCAGCCCCTTCCGGACCTCGGAGGCAGATACGCAGTATTTT. As protein: CASPFRTSEADTQYF.

The rearrangement uses TRBV6-6 and TRBJ2-1; 12 bases align to TRBD2. Trimming cost V 6 bases and J 4 bases; bases outside gene matches: 4. The V gene's germline CDR1 is MNHNY and CDR2 SVGAGI (reference sequence). The CDR3 loop spans 15 amino acids. CDR3 sequence: CASRSSGRGYNEQFF. CDR3 DNA: TGTGCCAGCAGGTCTAGCGGGAGGGGGTACAATGAGCAGTTCTTC.

This clone has a handful of counts. The chain recombines TRBV13 with TRBJ2-7, with D perhaps assigned TRBD1 or TRBD2 (5 bases each). Deletions cut 4 bases from V and 0 bases from J, with 10 bases between. The CDR3 has 14 residues. Germline CDR1 and CDR2: PRHDT and FYEKMQ (reference sequence). CDR3 coding DNA: TGTGCCAGCAGCTCGAGGGGAGACTCCTACGAGCAGTACTTC. It yields the protein CASSSRGDSYEQYF.

This chain links TRBV19 with TRBJ2-7, with 11 bases matching TRBD1. The J segment lost 2 bases and the V segment lost 5 bases, leaving 14 bases of the junction unmatched. Germline assignment: CDR1 LNHDA and CDR2 SQIVND (reference sequence). The CDR3 is 18 amino acids. The CDR3 reads CASSPGTGGMGKTYEQYF. As DNA, the CDR3 is TGTGCCAGTAGTCCCGGGACAGGGGGGATGGGGAAAACCTACGAGCAGTACTTC.

The chain joins TRBV9 to TRBJ1-2; TRBD1 might be the D (6 bases). Trimming removed 3 bases at V and 9 bases at J, with 18 bases between. Germline CDR1 SGDLS, CDR2 YYNGEE. This CDR3 region has 14 residues. CDR3 DNA: TGTGCCAGCAGCGGAGGAAACAGGGCCGCGAGCTACACCTTC. Its translation: CASSGGNRAASYTF.